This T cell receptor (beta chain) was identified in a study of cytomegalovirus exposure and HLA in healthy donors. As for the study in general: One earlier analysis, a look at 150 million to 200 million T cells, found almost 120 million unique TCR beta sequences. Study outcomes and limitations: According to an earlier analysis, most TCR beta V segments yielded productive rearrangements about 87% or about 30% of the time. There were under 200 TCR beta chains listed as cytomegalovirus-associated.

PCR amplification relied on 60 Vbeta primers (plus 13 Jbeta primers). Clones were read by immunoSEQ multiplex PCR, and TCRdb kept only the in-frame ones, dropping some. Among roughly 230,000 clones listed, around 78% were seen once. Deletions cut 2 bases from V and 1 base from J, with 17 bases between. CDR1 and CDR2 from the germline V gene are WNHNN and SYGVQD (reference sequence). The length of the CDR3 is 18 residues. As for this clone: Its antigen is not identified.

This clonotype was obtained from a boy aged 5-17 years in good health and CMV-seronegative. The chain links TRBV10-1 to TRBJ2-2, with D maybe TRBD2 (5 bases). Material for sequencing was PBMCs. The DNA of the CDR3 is TGCGCCAGCAGTGAGCAAGGCTTGGAACGGGGGAACACCGGGGAGCTGTTTTTT. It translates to CASSEQGLERGNTGELFF.